The rows below give T cell receptor beta chains drawn from one sample of a study of blood T cell repertoires in COVID-19. Sequencing used immunoSEQ multiplex PCR; TCRdb keeps in-frame clones, though not all of them. The repertoire holds roughly 170,000 clones, with around 90% as singletons. Specimen: peripheral blood. Receptors were obtained from a man aged 60-69 years with acute or convalescent COVID-19. Each CDR3 is given with its conserved first and last residue. D genes are given only for firm matches. Size values are once, few and many counts, or a class for expanded clones, and some rows have none.

D	J	size	V	DNA	CDR3
TRBD2	TRBJ2-3	-	TRBV19	TGTGCCAGTAGTTTAACTAGCGGTAGCACAGATACGCAGTATTTT	CASSLTSGSTDTQYF
-	TRBJ2-7	many	TRBV7-9	TGTGCCAGCAGCCCCTCAGGGGGGACACAAGCCTACGAGCAGTACTTC	CASSPSGGTQAYEQYF
TRBD2	TRBJ2-1	-	TRBV9	TGTGCCAGCAGCATTAGCGGGAGGGCCGGAGATGAGCAGTTCTTC	CASSISGRAGDEQFF
-	TRBJ2-5	-	TRBV5-8	TGTGCCAGCACGAGCCGGGTACTGCAAGAGACCCAGTACTTC	CASTSRVLQETQYF
TRBD2	TRBJ2-5	-	TRBV5-1	TGCGCCAGCAGGGGACTAGCGGGGATCCAAGAGACCCAGTACTTC	CASRGLAGIQETQYF
TRBD2	TRBJ2-5	-	TRBV2	TGTGCCAGCAGTGAGCTGACTAGCGGGGGTCTAGAGACCCAGTACTTC	CASSELTSGGLETQYF
-	TRBJ1-1	-	TRBV5-1	TGCGCCAGCAGCTGGACGGGAGTTAACACTGAAGCTTTCTTT	CASSWTGVNTEAFF
TRBD1	TRBJ2-2	-	TRBV7-3	TGTGCCAGCAGCTCCCGGACAGGGAGCACCGGGGAGCTGTTTTTT	CASSSRTGSTGELFF
TRBD1	TRBJ1-3	-	TRBV6-5	TGTGCCAGCAGTACGACAGGGTTTGGAAACACCATATATTTT	CASSTTGFGNTIYF
TRBD1	TRBJ1-2	-	TRBV2	TGTGCCAGCAGTGGAACCGGGACAGCCTCTAGAACCTTC	CASSGTGTASRTF
TRBD2	TRBJ2-7	-	TRBV5-4	TGTGCCAGCAGCTTGGTGGCTAGCGGGATCTACGAGCAGTACTTC	CASSLVASGIYEQYF
TRBD1	TRBJ1-1	-	TRBV25-1	TGTGCCAGCAAGGACAGGGGGACTGAAGCTTTCTTT	CASKDRGTEAFF
TRBD1	TRBJ2-7	-	TRBV27	TGTGCCAGCAGGGAATACGGGACAGGGAGAAACGAGCAGTACTTC	CASREYGTGRNEQYF
TRBD1	TRBJ1-5	-	TRBV29-1	TGCAGCGGGGGGGACAGTAGCAATCAGCCCCAGCATTTT	CSGGDSSNQPQHF
TRBD2	TRBJ2-1	-	TRBV2	TGTGCCAGCACCATGTTGCGGGAGTTATCCTACAATGAGCAGTTCTTC	CASTMLRELSYNEQFF
TRBD1	TRBJ1-1	-	TRBV19	TGTGCCAGTAGTACCAACAGGGGAGGCACTGAAGCTTTCTTT	CASSTNRGGTEAFF
-	TRBJ1-3	once	TRBV19	TGTGCCAGTAGCATCTCCGGGATATCTGGAAACACCATATATTTT	CASSISGISGNTIYF
-	TRBJ1-2	-	TRBV19	TGTGCCAGTAGCCTCGGTAACTATGGCTACACCTTC	CASSLGNYGYTF
TRBD1	TRBJ2-1	-	TRBV6-1	TGTGCCAGCAGTGGCGAATTCGGCAGGGGGCTAAGTGAGCAGTTCTTC	CASSGEFGRGLSEQFF
TRBD1	TRBJ2-3	-	TRBV19	TGTGCCAGTAGCGACAGGGGGGACACAGATACGCAGTATTTT	CASSDRGDTDTQYF